This TCR beta chain came from a study of blood T cell repertoires in COVID-19. Trimming took 0 bases from V and 6 from J; bases not matched to a gene: 10. CDR3 length: 17 amino acids. In germline, CDR1 is MNHEY, CDR2 SVGEGT. In the original processing: Using reference gene primer amplification, nucleated cell counts were estimated. Data came from immunoSEQ multiplex PCR; TCRdb stores just in-frame clones and leaves some out. The D gene and trimming were derived from the DNA, and the V and J assignments and clone size from that table. The repertoire holds 150,000 to 200,000 clones, approximately 80% seen once, with around a fifth in the top ten.

The chain joins TRBV6-2 or TRBV6-3 to TRBJ2-1; TRBD2 matches at 8 bases. Sequenced: peripheral blood. This receptor was obtained from an elderly woman with acute or convalescent COVID-19. In DNA, the CDR3 is TGTGCCAGCAGTTACTCGCGGGAGGCCCGCAATCTCAATGAGCAGTTCTTC. Translating gives CASSYSREARNLNEQFF.